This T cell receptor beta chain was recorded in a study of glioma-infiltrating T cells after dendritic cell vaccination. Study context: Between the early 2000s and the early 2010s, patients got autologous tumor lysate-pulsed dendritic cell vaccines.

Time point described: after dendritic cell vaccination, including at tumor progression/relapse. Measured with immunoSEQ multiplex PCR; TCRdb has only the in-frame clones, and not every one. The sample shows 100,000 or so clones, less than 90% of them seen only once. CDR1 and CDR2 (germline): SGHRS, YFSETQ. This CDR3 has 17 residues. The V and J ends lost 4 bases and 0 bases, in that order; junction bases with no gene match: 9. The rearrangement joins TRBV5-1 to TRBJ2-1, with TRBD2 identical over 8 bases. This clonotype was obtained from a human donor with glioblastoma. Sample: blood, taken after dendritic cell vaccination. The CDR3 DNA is TGCGCCAGCAGCCCCCGGGTGGGGACTAGCTCCTACAATGAGCAGTTCTTC. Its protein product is CASSPRVGTSSYNEQFF.